Sequencing of this TCR beta chain was carried out in a study of graft-versus-host responses after intestinal transplantation. Study-wide results and caveats: Allograft graft-versus-host to host-versus-graft clonal ratios ran high in patients with graft-donor T cell macrochimerism.

For this clone: The antigen is not known.

Profiled with immunoSEQ multiplex PCR; TCRdb holds only in-frame clones, not every one. The table lists over 65,000 clones, 90% to 95% of them singletons, with nearly 0.1% in the top ten. This specimen was unstimulated CD4+ T cells sorted from spleen or lymph node cells, taken before intestinal transplant. The receptor's source is a human donor who received an intestinal transplant.

This CDR3 reads CASSLGGRDYEQYF. The CDR3 DNA sequence: TGTGCCAGCAGCTTAGGAGGCAGGGATTACGAGCAGTACTTC. This chain links TRBV7-2 with TRBJ2-7; possible D gene TRBD1, 5 bases. In germline, CDR1 is SGHTA, CDR2 FQGNSA. The V gene lost 1 base and the J gene lost 4 bases, with 11 bases spanning the gap. There are 14 residues in the CDR3.